The next 2 T cell receptor beta chains were all read from a single sample in a study of Graves' ophthalmopathy and Graves' hyperthyroidism. RNA transcripts provided the template for amplifying TCR beta CDR3 regions. Scientists carried out first-round RT-PCR using HTBI primers and then a second-round multiplex PCR. TCRdb analysed the multiplex PCR reads with MiXCR anew, one entry per CDR3 protein. The data show 340,000 or so distinct CDR3 sequences, 15% to 20% seen once. Sequencing was carried out using peripheral blood. The receptors were sampled from an adult man with Graves' ophthalmopathy.

This clonotype was observed many times. This chain links TRBV10-3 with TRBJ2-2, with 7 bases identical to TRBD1. CDR1 and CDR2 from the germline V gene are ENHRY and SYGVKD. The CDR3 sequence is 15 residues long. Germline trimming cut 5 bases from V and 8 bases from J; bases unmatched to any gene: 11. The CDR3 DNA is TGTGCCATCAGTCTCCGGACAGGAATGGAGGGGGAGCTGTTTTTT. This sequence encodes CAISLRTGMEGELFF.

This clonotype came up many times. CDR3 sequence (DNA): TGTGCCAGCAGCTTATGGGGAACAGGGGGCGGCAAAAACATTCAGTACTTC. Its protein is CASSLWGTGGGKNIQYF. V and J are TRBV7-9 and TRBJ2-4; 9 nucleotides agree with TRBD1. J lost 3 bases, V lost 2 bases, and 8 bases had no gene match. The CDR3 runs to 17 residues. CDR1 is SEHNR and CDR2 is FQNEAQ in the germline V gene (reference sequence).